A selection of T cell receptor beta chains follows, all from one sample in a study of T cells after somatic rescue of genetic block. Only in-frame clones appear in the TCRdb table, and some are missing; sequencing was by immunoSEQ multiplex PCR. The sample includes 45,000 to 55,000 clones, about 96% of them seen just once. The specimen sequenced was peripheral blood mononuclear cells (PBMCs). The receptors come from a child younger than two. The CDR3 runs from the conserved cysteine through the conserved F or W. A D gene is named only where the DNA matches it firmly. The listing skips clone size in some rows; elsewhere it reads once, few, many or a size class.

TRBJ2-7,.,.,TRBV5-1,TGCGCCAGCAGCTTGGGTTCCGCCTACGAGCAGTACTTC,CASSLGSAYEQYF
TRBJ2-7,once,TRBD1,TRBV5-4,TGTGCCAGCAGCTTTACAGGGGCTCGGTACGAGCAGTACTTC,CASSFTGARYEQYF
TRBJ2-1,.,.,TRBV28,TGTGCCAGCAGTCCCCGACAGGCCAATGAGCAGTTCTTC,CASSPRQANEQFF
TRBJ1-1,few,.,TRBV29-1,TGCAGCGTTGAAATCACTGAAGCTTTCTTT,CSVEITEAFF
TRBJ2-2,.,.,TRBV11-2,TGTGCCAGCAGCTTAGACCCAGGCACCGGGGAGCTGTTTTTT,CASSLDPGTGELFF
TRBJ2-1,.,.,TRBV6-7,TGTGCCGCTGACCATGAGCAGTTCTTC,CAADHEQFF
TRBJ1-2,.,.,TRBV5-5,TGTGCCAGCAGCTTGACAAACTATGGCTACACCTTC,CASSLTNYGYTF
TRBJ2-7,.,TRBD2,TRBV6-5,TGTGCCACCCGGACTAGCGGGGCCTACGAGCAGTACTTC,CATRTSGAYEQYF
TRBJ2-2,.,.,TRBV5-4,TGTGCCAGCAGCTTGAGTACTCTGAACACCGGGGAGCTGTTTTTT,CASSLSTLNTGELFF
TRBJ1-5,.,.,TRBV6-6,TGTGCCAGCATCCACCCTGACAGCAATCAGCCCCAGCATTTT,CASIHPDSNQPQHF
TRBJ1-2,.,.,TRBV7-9,TGTGCCAGCAGCTTAGACGGGTCTAACTATGGCTACACCTTC,CASSLDGSNYGYTF
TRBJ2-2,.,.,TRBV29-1,TGCAGCGTTCTAGGCACCGGGGAGCTGTTTTTT,CSVLGTGELFF
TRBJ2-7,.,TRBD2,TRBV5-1,TGCGCCAGCAGTCTAGGGACTAGCGGGACCTACGAGCAGTACTTC,CASSLGTSGTYEQYF
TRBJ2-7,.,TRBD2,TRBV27,TGTGCCAGCAGTAGCGGGAGGGCCTACGAGCAGTACTTC,CASSSGRAYEQYF
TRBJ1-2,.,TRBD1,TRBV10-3,TGTGCCATCAGCACATCAGGGGGCGGCTATGGCTACACCTTC,CAISTSGGGYGYTF
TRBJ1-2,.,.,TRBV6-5,TGTGCCAGCAGTTACGGGGGGGGGCCTGGCTACACCTTC,CASSYGGGPGYTF
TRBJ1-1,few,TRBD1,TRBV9,TGTGCCAGCAGCGTAGGGACAGGCCACACTGAAGCTTTCTTT,CASSVGTGHTEAFF
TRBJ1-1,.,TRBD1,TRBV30,TGTGCCTGGAGTGTACAGGGGAGGAGCACTGAAGCTTTCTTT,CAWSVQGRSTEAFF
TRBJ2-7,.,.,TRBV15,TGTGCCCATACAACGGGGCCACCAACCTACGAGCAGTACTTC,CAHTTGPPTYEQYF
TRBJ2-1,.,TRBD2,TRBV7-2,TGTGCCAGCAGGAACCAAGGACTAGCGGGAGAAGGGCAGTTCTTC,CASRNQGLAGEGQFF
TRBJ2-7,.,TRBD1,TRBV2,TGTGCCAGCAGAGCCGGGACAGGGGGCTACGAGCAGTACTTC,CASRAGTGGYEQYF
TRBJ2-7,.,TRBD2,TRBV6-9,TGTGCCAGCAGTAAAACAGGGAGGATAGCGGGAGTTGGGAACTACGAGCAGTACTTC,CASSKTGRIAGVGNYEQYF
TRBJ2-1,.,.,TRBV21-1,TGTGCCAGATCCATTGACTGGACCAATGAGCAGTTCTTC,CARSIDWTNEQFF
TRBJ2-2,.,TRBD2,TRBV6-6,TGTGCCAGCAGTTACTCGACTAGCGGGAGTTCCGGGGAGCTGTTTTTT,CASSYSTSGSSGELFF
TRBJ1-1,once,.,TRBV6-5,TGTGCCAGCACCCTAAACTGGGGGGCGGATGAAGCTTTCTTT,CASTLNWGADEAFF
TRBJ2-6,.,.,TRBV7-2,TGTGCCAGCAGCCCCTTGACAGGATCCTCTGGGGCCAACGTCCTGACTTTC,CASSPLTGSSGANVLTF
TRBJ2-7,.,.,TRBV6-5,TGTGCCAGCAGTTACTCGTCAACAGGGAGGTCAAACGAGCAGTACTTC,CASSYSSTGRSNEQYF
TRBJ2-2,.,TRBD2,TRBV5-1,TGCGCCAGCAGTCCAGCGCCTAGCGGGAACACCGGGGAGCTGTTTTTT,CASSPAPSGNTGELFF
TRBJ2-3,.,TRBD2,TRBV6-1,TGTGCCAGCAGTGGACCTAGCGGGGGTAGCACAGATGCGCAGTATTTT,CASSGPSGGSTDAQYF
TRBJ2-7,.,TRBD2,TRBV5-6,TGTGCCAGCAGCTTGTCTCTAGCGGGACCCTACGAGCAGTACTTC,CASSLSLAGPYEQYF
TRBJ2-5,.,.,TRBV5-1,TGCGCCAGCAGCTTGTCTTGGGGAGAGACCCAGTACTTC,CASSLSWGETQYF
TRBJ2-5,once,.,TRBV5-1,TGCGCCAGCAGTGGACAGCCTCAAGAGACCCAGTACTTC,CASSGQPQETQYF
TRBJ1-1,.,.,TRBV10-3,TGTGCCATCAGTCAAACAGGGTCGGGCACTGAAGCTTTCTTT,CAISQTGSGTEAFF
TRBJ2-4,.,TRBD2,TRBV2,TGTGCCAGCATCCCGGGACTAGCGGGAGGCCAGAGGGCCAAAAACATTCAGTACTTC,CASIPGLAGGQRAKNIQYF
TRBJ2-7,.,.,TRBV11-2,TGTGCCAGCAGCTTAGGGGGGCTTGAGAACGAGCAGTACTTC,CASSLGGLENEQYF
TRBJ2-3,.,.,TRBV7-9,TGTGCCAGCAGCTTGGCGATCAGCACAGATACGCAGTATTTT,CASSLAISTDTQYF
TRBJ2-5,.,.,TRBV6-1,TGTGCCAGCAGTGAAAGCTTGAGGGAGACCCAGTACTTC,CASSESLRETQYF
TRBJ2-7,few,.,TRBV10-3,TGTGCCATCAGTGACGGTGGGAAGGGACACTTGGAGCAGTACTTC,CAISDGGKGHLEQYF
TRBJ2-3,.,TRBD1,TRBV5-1,TGCGCCAGCAGCTGGACAGGGGGCGGCACAGATACGCAGTATTTT,CASSWTGGGTDTQYF
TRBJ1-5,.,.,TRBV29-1,TGCAGCGTCGGGGACACCAATCAGCCCCAGCATTTT,CSVGDTNQPQHF
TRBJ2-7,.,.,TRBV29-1,TGCAGCGTTTCAGGTGTTTCCTACGAGCAGTACTTC,CSVSGVSYEQYF
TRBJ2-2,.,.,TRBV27,TGTGCCAGCATCGGCAGACTATACACCGGGGAGCTGTTTTTT,CASIGRLYTGELFF
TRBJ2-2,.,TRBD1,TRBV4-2,TGTGCCAGCAGCCAAAAAACAGGGGGCACCGGGGAGCTGTTTTTT,CASSQKTGGTGELFF
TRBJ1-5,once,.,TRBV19,TGTGCCAGTAGTATTGTTGGCAGGGAAAATCAGCCCCAGCATTTT,CASSIVGRENQPQHF
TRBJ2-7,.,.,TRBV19,TGTGCTAGAACGAGCGGACCCTTACCCCACGAGCAGTACTTC,CARTSGPLPHEQYF
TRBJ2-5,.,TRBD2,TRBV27,TGTGCCAGCAGTTTAGTCGCCACGGGACTAGCGGGACAAGAGACCCAGTACTTC,CASSLVATGLAGQETQYF
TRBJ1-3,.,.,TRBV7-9,TGTGCCAGCAGCTACGAGTGGAGCTCTGGAAACACCATATATTTT,CASSYEWSSGNTIYF
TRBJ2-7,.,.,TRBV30,TGTGCCTGGACCCATCAGGGGGGGGAGCACGAGCAGTACTTC,CAWTHQGGEHEQYF
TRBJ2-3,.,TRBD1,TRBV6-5,TGTGCCAGCAGGCGACAGGGGGCCACAGATACGCAGTATTTT,CASRRQGATDTQYF
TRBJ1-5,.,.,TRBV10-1,TGCGCCAGCAGTGATCGGCATAGCAATCAGCCCCAGCATTTT,CASSDRHSNQPQHF
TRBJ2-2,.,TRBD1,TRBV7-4,TGTGCCAGCAGCGTAGGACAGGGACCCGGGGAGCTGTTTTTT,CASSVGQGPGELFF
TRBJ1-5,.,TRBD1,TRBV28,TGTGCCAGCAGTCCCGGGACAGGGGGCAATCAGCCCCAGCATTTT,CASSPGTGGNQPQHF
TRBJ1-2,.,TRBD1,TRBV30,TGTGCCTGGAGTGTAGGGACAGGGGGCTATGGCTACACCTTC,CAWSVGTGGYGYTF
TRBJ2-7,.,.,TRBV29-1,TGCAGCGTTGAACAGGGCCCCTACGAGCAGTACTTC,CSVEQGPYEQYF
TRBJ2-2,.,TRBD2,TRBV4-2,TGTGCCAGCAGCCCGGGACTAGCGAACACCGGGGAGCTGTTTTTT,CASSPGLANTGELFF
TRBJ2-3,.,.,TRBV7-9,TGTGCCAGCAGCCCCACAAAGGGAGCCTCCTCAAGGACAGATACGCAGTATTTT,CASSPTKGASSRTDTQYF
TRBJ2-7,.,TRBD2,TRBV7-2,TGTGCCAGCAGCTTAGGGCAGGCACTAGCGGGGCCCTACGAGCAGTACTTC,CASSLGQALAGPYEQYF
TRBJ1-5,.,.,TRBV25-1,TGTGCCAGCAGTGAATGGGGTTATAGCAATCAGCCCCAGCATTTT,CASSEWGYSNQPQHF
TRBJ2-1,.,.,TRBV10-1,TGCGCCAGCAGTGATAGGGGACGTCTGAAACCGAGCTCCTACAATGAGCAGTTCTTC,CASSDRGRLKPSSYNEQFF
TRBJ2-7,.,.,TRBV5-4,TGTGCCAGCAGCTCGGCGGGTAGAGACTCCTACGAGCAGTACTTC,CASSSAGRDSYEQYF